The source of this TCR beta chain is a study of T cell responses to AZD1222 COVID-19 vaccine. In the study overall: Doses given second, at about 4 or about 12 weeks, were pooled.

About this clone itself: Its antigen is still unknown.

Profiling relied on immunoSEQ multiplex PCR, and the TCRdb table lists in-frame clones only, not all of them. The table lists about 110,000 clones, roughly 87% of them singletons. Study-wide findings and caveats: Researchers report vaccine-associated CD4 TCRs spanning spike, with dominance at 160-218 and 743-854.

The CDR3 has 16 amino acids. Germline loops: CDR1 MNHNY, CDR2 SVGAGI (reference sequence). Trimming took off 1 base at V and 0 bases at J, with 10 bases between the two ends. The sequence was obtained from an adult in good health. The specimen was peripheral blood, collected on day 0 of AZD1222 vaccination. The V call is TRBV6-6, the J call TRBJ2-1; D remains unclear. For the CDR3, the DNA is TGTGCCAGCAGTTACTTGGGGTCAGTCTCCTACAATGAGCAGTTCTTC. This translates into CASSYLGSVSYNEQFF.